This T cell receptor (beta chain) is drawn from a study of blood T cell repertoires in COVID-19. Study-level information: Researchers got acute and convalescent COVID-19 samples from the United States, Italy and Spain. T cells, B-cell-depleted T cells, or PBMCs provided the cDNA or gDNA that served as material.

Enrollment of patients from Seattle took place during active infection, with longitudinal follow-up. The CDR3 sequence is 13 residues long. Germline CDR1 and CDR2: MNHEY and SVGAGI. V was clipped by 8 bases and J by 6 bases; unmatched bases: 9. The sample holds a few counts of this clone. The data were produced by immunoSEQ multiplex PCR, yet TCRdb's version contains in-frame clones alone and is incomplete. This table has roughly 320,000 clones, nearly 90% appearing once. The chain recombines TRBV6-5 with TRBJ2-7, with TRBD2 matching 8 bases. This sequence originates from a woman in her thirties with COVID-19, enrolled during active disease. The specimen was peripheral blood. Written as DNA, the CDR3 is TGTGCCAGCCGTCAACGGGAGGGGCTCGAGCAGTACGTC. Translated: CASRQREGLEQYV.